A selection of T cell receptor beta chains follows, all from one sample in a study of blood T cell repertoires in COVID-19. Produced via immunoSEQ multiplex PCR; TCRdb's table is partial and in-frame only. This sample has some 56,000 clones, with 89% found just once. The sequencing input was peripheral blood. The receptors were sampled from a woman aged 55-70 years with COVID-19, enrolled during active disease. Both conserved end residues are part of each CDR3. Fields, in order: D gene, J gene, V gene, clone size, CDR3 DNA, CDR3 protein. A D gene is named only where the DNA matches it firmly. Not every row has a clone size; where given, it reads once, few, many or a size class.

NA,TRBJ2-2,TRBV6-2/TRBV6-3,NA,TGTGCCAGCAGTTACCAGGACTGGAGTTATAGGGAGCTGTTTTTT,CASSYQDWSYRELFF
TRBD1,TRBJ2-1,TRBV10-3,once,TGTGCCATCAGTGAGTACGGGACAGGGACGCCCGTCTACAATGAGCAGTTCTTC,CAISEYGTGTPVYNEQFF
NA,TRBJ1-3,TRBV7-9,NA,TGTGCCAGCAGCTTAGCAGGGGCTGGAAACACCATATATTTT,CASSLAGAGNTIYF
NA,TRBJ2-1,TRBV7-9,few,TGTGCCAGCAGCCCCGGGACTTCGGGACAGTTCTTC,CASSPGTSGQFF
NA,TRBJ1-3,TRBV3-1/TRBV3-2,once,TGTGCCAGCAGCCTCCCGGGATCTGGAAACACCATATATTTT,CASSLPGSGNTIYF
NA,TRBJ2-5,TRBV3-1/TRBV3-2,NA,TGTGCCAGCAGAACCCCGGGTCTCCAAGAGACCCAGTACTTC,CASRTPGLQETQYF
NA,TRBJ1-4,TRBV19,NA,TGTGCCAGTAGTAACCGGGACACCATTAATGAAAAACTGTTTTTT,CASSNRDTINEKLFF
NA,TRBJ1-2,TRBV4-2,NA,TGTGCCAGCAGCCAAGATCAACAGGGCAACTATGGCTACACCTTC,CASSQDQQGNYGYTF
NA,TRBJ1-3,TRBV27,NA,TGTGCCAGCAGTCCAGCAGACAGAGACTCTGGAAACACCATATATTTT,CASSPADRDSGNTIYF
TRBD2,TRBJ2-7,TRBV19,NA,TGTGCCAGTAGGATTTCTGCGGGGGGGGACTCCTACGAGCAGTACTTC,CASRISAGGDSYEQYF
NA,TRBJ1-3,TRBV9,NA,TGTGCCAGCAGCGTAGGATCGGGGAGACAAGTCTCTGGAAACACCATATATTTT,CASSVGSGRQVSGNTIYF
NA,TRBJ2-3,TRBV13,NA,TGTGCCAGCAGCACAGGACAGGGAGGGGGCACAGATACGCAGTATTTT,CASSTGQGGGTDTQYF
NA,TRBJ1-6,TRBV27,NA,TGTGCCAGCAGTCAGGGGATCCTCGGGGCACCCCTCCACTTT,CASSQGILGAPLHF
TRBD1,TRBJ1-4,TRBV5-5,NA,TGTGCCAGCAGCTTGAAGGGGGCGGTTGAAAAACTGTTTTTT,CASSLKGAVEKLFF
NA,TRBJ2-3,TRBV5-1,NA,TGCGCCAGCAGCCCGGGGGACAGCACAGATACGCAGTATTTT,CASSPGDSTDTQYF
NA,TRBJ2-7,TRBV7-2,NA,TGTGCCAGCAGCCTAGGGGCGTCTTGGGAGCAGTACTTC,CASSLGASWEQYF
TRBD2,TRBJ2-7,TRBV14,NA,TGTGCCAGCAGCCAAGATAGGAACGCACTAGCGGGAGTCAACGAGCAGTACTTC,CASSQDRNALAGVNEQYF
NA,TRBJ2-4,TRBV2,NA,TGTGCCTCCAGGTTAGAAAACATTCAGTACTTC,CASRLENIQYF
TRBD2,TRBJ2-1,TRBV29-1,few,TGCAGCGTTGATCTACTAGCGGGAAAAGAATCCTTTGGGCAGTTCTTC,CSVDLLAGKESFGQFF
NA,TRBJ1-2,TRBV5-1,NA,TGCGCCAGCAGCAGCCTTTCAGACTCTGGTGGCTACACCTTC,CASSSLSDSGGYTF
TRBD2,TRBJ2-5,TRBV6-5,NA,TGTGCCAGCAGACTAGCGGAGCCGGGAGAGACCCAGTACTTC,CASRLAEPGETQYF
TRBD1,TRBJ2-7,TRBV2,once,TGTGCCAGCAGCGGACTGGGACAGGGGGCCGACGAGCAGTACTTC,CASSGLGQGADEQYF
TRBD2,TRBJ2-1,TRBV5-1,NA,TGCGCCAGCAGATTAGCGGGAGCCTACAATGAGCAGTTCTTC,CASRLAGAYNEQFF
TRBD1,TRBJ1-3,TRBV3-1/TRBV3-2,few,TGTGCCAGCAGCCCGAGGACAGGGGCCGTCTCTGGAAACACCATATATTTT,CASSPRTGAVSGNTIYF
TRBD2,TRBJ2-1,TRBV20-1,NA,TGCAGTGCTAGTCCCGGAACTAGCGGGGGGGCCCGGTCGATGGGCAATGAGCAGTTCTTC,CSASPGTSGGARSMGNEQFF
TRBD1,TRBJ1-4,TRBV29-1,NA,TGCAGCGTTGGACAGGGGGTGGCTAATGAAAAACTGTTTTTT,CSVGQGVANEKLFF
NA,TRBJ2-1,TRBV27,NA,TGTGCCAGCAGTCCCGGGCCTAGCTGGCTCAATGAGCAGTTCTTC,CASSPGPSWLNEQFF
TRBD2,TRBJ2-4,TRBV13,NA,TGTGCCAGCAGCGAAGCGGGGGGGGTAGCCAAAAACATTCAGTACTTC,CASSEAGGVAKNIQYF
NA,TRBJ2-1,TRBV20-1,NA,TGCAGTGCCCCCTACCATGAGCAGTTCTTC,CSAPYHEQFF
NA,TRBJ1-5,TRBV3-1/TRBV3-2,NA,TGTGCCAGCAGTCAGGGGAATAGCAATCAGCCCCAGCATTTT,CASSQGNSNQPQHF
TRBD1,TRBJ1-1,TRBV6-6,NA,TGTGCCAGCAGTTACCTCGGACAGGCTGAAGCTTTCTTT,CASSYLGQAEAFF
NA,TRBJ2-1,TRBV27,NA,TGTGCCAGCAGTTTGCCAGGTTCCTACAATGAGCAGTTCTTC,CASSLPGSYNEQFF
TRBD2,TRBJ2-3,TRBV7-9,NA,TGTGCCAGCAGCTTGGGGACTAGGGGCACAGATACGCAGTATTTT,CASSLGTRGTDTQYF
TRBD2,TRBJ2-2,TRBV2,few,TGTGCCAGCAGTGAAGGTGGTAGCGGGACCGGGGAGCTGTTTTTT,CASSEGGSGTGELFF
TRBD1,TRBJ1-1,TRBV4-3,NA,TGCGCCAGCAGCCAAGATAGAGGGGGCCGGTGGACTGAAGCTTTCTTT,CASSQDRGGRWTEAFF
TRBD2,TRBJ2-1,TRBV28,NA,TGTGCCAGCAGTTTATCAGTACTAGCGGGAGCAGATGAGCAGTTCTTC,CASSLSVLAGADEQFF
TRBD1,TRBJ2-3,TRBV7-2,NA,TGTGCCAGCAGCTTAGAGACAGGGACAGATACGCAGTATTTT,CASSLETGTDTQYF
TRBD1,TRBJ2-1,TRBV7-8,NA,TGTGCCAGCAGCTTTGCAAGCCTCGCGGGACAGGACTACAATGAGCAGTTCTTC,CASSFASLAGQDYNEQFF
NA,TRBJ1-1,TRBV19,few,TGTGCCAGTAGTTCGGGGTACGGGAACACTGAAGCTTTCTTT,CASSSGYGNTEAFF
NA,TRBJ1-5,TRBV7-9,NA,TGTGCCAGCAGCTTAAAATCAGATGGGCCGCCTGGCAATCAGCCCCAGCATTTT,CASSLKSDGPPGNQPQHF
NA,TRBJ1-6,TRBV11-2,NA,TGTGCCAGCAGCTTAATCGGGACTGAAGATTCACCCCTCCACTTT,CASSLIGTEDSPLHF
NA,TRBJ2-7,TRBV7-2,few,TGTGCCAGCAGCCCTACAGGAGACGAGCAGTACTTC,CASSPTGDEQYF
TRBD1,TRBJ2-7,TRBV10-3,once,TGTGCCATCAGTGAGACCGGGACAGGGGGGTGGGATTACGAGCAGTACTTC,CAISETGTGGWDYEQYF
TRBD1,TRBJ1-1,TRBV7-9,NA,TGTGCCAGCCTCCCGGGGACAGGGAACACTGAAGCTTTCTTT,CASLPGTGNTEAFF
NA,TRBJ1-1,TRBV3-1/TRBV3-2,NA,TGTGCCAGCAGCCAAGAGAGTGAAGCTTTCTTT,CASSQESEAFF
NA,TRBJ1-1,TRBV21-1,NA,TGTGCCCGGCTGGACAGGGCGGACACTGAAGCTTTCTTT,CARLDRADTEAFF
NA,TRBJ1-2,TRBV30,NA,TGTGCCTGGAGTGTGTGGACGGGGGGAGTAGGCTACACCTTC,CAWSVWTGGVGYTF
NA,TRBJ1-5,TRBV7-9,NA,TGTGCCAGCAGCTTAGATCCGGATCAGCCCCAGCATTTT,CASSLDPDQPQHF
TRBD2,TRBJ2-7,TRBV7-2,NA,TGTGCCAGCAGCTTAACGACTAGCGGGGACGAGCAGTACTTC,CASSLTTSGDEQYF
TRBD1,TRBJ1-2,TRBV27,NA,TGTGCCAGCCGGACAGGGGATGATCGGACCTATGGCTACACCTTC,CASRTGDDRTYGYTF
TRBD2,TRBJ2-5,TRBV7-2,NA,TGTGCCAGCAGCGCCGGACTAGTGATGGGAGAGACCCAGTACTTC,CASSAGLVMGETQYF
NA,TRBJ2-1,TRBV12-3/TRBV12-4,once,TGTGCCAGCAGTTTAGCTGGGAGGTCGAAGGGGTTCTTC,CASSLAGRSKGFF
NA,TRBJ1-2,TRBV4-3,NA,TGCGCCAGCAGCCAAGGTCCGACAGCCTATGGCTACACCTTC,CASSQGPTAYGYTF